These 18 T cell receptor beta chains were all obtained from the same sample, sequenced in a study of blood T cells in healthy people across ages. PCR was performed a second time for about 6 to 12 cycles using a sample-barcoded 5' primer and a J-beta primer mix. TCRdb re-called the 5' RACE reads with MiXCR, one entry per CDR3 protein. This sample has roughly 1.6 million distinct CDR3 sequences, with about 31% found just once. Material: blood. These receptors were obtained from a woman between 25 and 40 years old in good health.

This clonotype was observed many times. The J gene is TRBJ2-1, the V gene TRBV10-3, with 8 bases that match TRBD2. J lost 2 bases, V lost 6 bases, and 6 bases had no gene match. The CDR3 has 15 amino acids. Germline V lookup: CDR1 ENHRY, CDR2 SYGVKD. In DNA form, the CDR3 reads TGTGCCATCAGGGATGATAGCGGGGCCTACAATGAGCAGTTCTTC. It is translated as CAIRDDSGAYNEQFF.

The count of this clonotype is one. The chain uses TRBV5-6 and TRBJ1-5; 7 nucleotides match TRBD1. From germline, CDR1 is SGHDT and CDR2 YYEEEE. The trim removed 4 bases at V and 0 bases at J, leaving 13 bases unmatched. The CDR3 covers 18 residues. CDR3 DNA: TGTGCCAGCAGCAAATTCACGACAGGGCTGGCTAGCAATCAGCCCCAGCATTTT. This codes for CASSKFTTGLASNQPQHF.

Only a few counts were recorded for this clonotype. The chain couples TRBV5-1 to TRBJ2-7; 8 nucleotides align to TRBD1. V was pared by 5 bases and J by 3 bases, with 13 bases of the junction left unmatched. The CDR3 is 16 residues long. The germline CDR1 and CDR2 sequences are SGHRS and YFSETQ. The CDR3, as DNA: TGCGCCAGCAGAGATATGGTGGGACAGGATGACTACGAGCAGTACTTC. Protein sequence: CASRDMVGQDDYEQYF.

About this clonotype: The germline gene is not matched at one end of the junction; a read error may be the cause. The J gene is TRBJ2-1, the V gene TRBV6-1; weak D call: TRBD1 (5 bases). Germline CDR1 is MNHNS and CDR2 is SASEGT. The length of the CDR3 is 12 residues. The CDR3 region is CVSSGTGVEQFF. CDR3 coding DNA: TGTGTCAGCAGTGGAACAGGAGTCGAGCAGTTCTTC.

With respect to this clonotype: One junction end does not reproduce the germline sequence, and a read error may be involved. The chain combines TRBV4-2 with TRBJ1-2; 8 bases are a match to TRBD1. Germline V gene lookup returns CDR1 LGHNA and CDR2 YNFKEQ. The CDR3 spans 14 residues. Written as DNA, the CDR3 is TGTGCCGGCAGCAAAGGACAGGGTTCGGGTGGCTACACCTTC. Encoded protein: CAGSKGQGSGGYTF.

This clonotype appeared a few times. The rearrangement links TRBV20-1 to TRBJ2-3, with D possibly being TRBD2 (6 bases). CDR1 DFQATT and CDR2 SNEGSKA come from the germline V gene (reference sequence). The CDR3 contains 15 residues. Trimming removed 6 bases at V and 2 bases at J, with 18 bases between. CDR3 in amino acids: CSAQNPGDSTDTQYF. CDR3 coding DNA: TGCAGTGCCCAAAACCCGGGGGATTCCACAGATACGCAGTATTTT.

This clonotype was found a few times. The gene calls are TRBV6-2 or TRBV6-3 and TRBJ2-7, with no clear D. Trimming cost V 7 bases and J 6 bases, with 19 bases left between them. This CDR3 region has 14 residues. CDR1 is MNHEY and CDR2 is SVGEGT in the germline V gene. CDR3 region: CASTPISTEFEQYF. Written as DNA, the CDR3 is TGTGCCAGCACCCCCATCTCGACCGAGTTCGAGCAGTACTTC.

This clonotype was seen many times. This sequence joins TRBV7-2 and TRBJ2-1; a weak D match, TRBD1 (6 bases). V dropped 5 bases and J dropped 6 bases, with 8 bases sitting between them. CDR3 length equals 12 residues. CDR1 SGHTA and CDR2 FQGNSA come from the germline V gene. CDR3 amino acids: CASSDRFNEQFF. The DNA of the CDR3 is TGTGCCAGCAGCGACAGGTTCAATGAGCAGTTCTTC.

The table lists this clonotype with a few counts. The rearrangement joins TRBV6-5 to TRBJ2-7; the match to TRBD2 covers 10 bases. Germline values: CDR1 MNHEY, CDR2 SVGAGI. The CDR3 loop spans 15 amino acids. With V trimmed by 6 bases and J by 4 bases, 9 bases remained unmatched. CDR3 loop: CASSSSGRAGYEQYF. The CDR3 DNA sequence: TGTGCCAGCAGCTCAAGCGGGAGGGCTGGGTACGAGCAGTACTTC.

Written as DNA, the CDR3 is TGCGCCAGCAGGATCCGTTGGGAACAGCTATACGAGCAGTACTTC. This codes for CASRIRWEQLYEQYF. This sequence joins TRBV5-1 and TRBJ2-7; D gene unclear. CDR3 size: 15 residues. CDR1 is SGHRS and CDR2 is YFSETQ in the germline V gene. Trimming pared 5 bases from V and 4 bases from J, leaving 19 bases between.

This clonotype has only a few counts. The chain combines TRBV12-3 or TRBV12-4 with TRBJ2-7; D possibly matches TRBD1 or TRBD2 (6 bases each). The V and J ends lost 6 bases and 7 bases respectively, with 22 bases between them. The CDR3 is made up of 15 amino acids. CDR3 bases: TGTGCCAGCAGCAACAGGGACGGAGGGACTCGGGAGCAGTACTTC. Its protein product is CASSNRDGGTREQYF.

This clonotype was seen a few times. V usage is TRBV30 and J usage is TRBJ1-2; the match to TRBD1 covers 10 bases. CDR1 and CDR2 from the germline V gene are GTSNPN and SVGIG (reference sequence). The CDR3 length is 15 residues. Unmatched junction bases numbered 6, after V lost 1 base and J lost 4 bases. The DNA of the CDR3 is TGTGCCTGGAGTGGTGGGACAGGGGAGTCCTATGGCTACACCTTC. This gives the protein CAWSGGTGESYGYTF.

The chain recombines TRBV7-9 with TRBJ2-7; 8 nucleotides line up with TRBD2. Looked up from germline, CDR1 is SEHNR and CDR2 is FQNEAQ (reference sequence). V shed 5 bases, J shed 1 base, and the junction held 16 bases outside the gene matches. This CDR3 has 18 residues. The CDR3 sequence: CASSPPGGSGEQSYEQYF. CDR3 nucleotides: TGTGCCAGCAGCCCCCCGGGGGGTAGCGGGGAACAATCCTACGAGCAGTACTTC.

This clonotype was picked up a small number of times. This chain uses TRBV28 with TRBJ2-3; D could derive from TRBD1 or TRBD2 (6 bases each). Germline V lookup: CDR1 MDHEN, CDR2 SYDVKM. The CDR3 spans 13 residues. V lost 8 bases and J 6 bases, leaving 15 bases between the germline ends. The chain's CDR3 is CASWLGAGDTQYF. In DNA, the CDR3 is TGTGCCAGCTGGCTGGGGGCGGGGGATACGCAGTATTTT.

This sequence joins TRBV20-1 and TRBJ2-1; 8 bases line up with TRBD2. Germline V gene lookup returns CDR1 DFQATT and CDR2 SNEGSKA (reference sequence). J gave up 5 bases and V 3 bases, and 6 bases lay outside the gene matches. The CDR3 contains 14 residues. The DNA for the CDR3 is TGCAGTGCTAGGGCAGCGGGGGATCACAATGAGCAGTTCTTC. This codes for CSARAAGDHNEQFF.

A few counts support this clonotype. This sequence joins TRBV9 and TRBJ2-5; 11 nucleotides line up with TRBD2. Trimming cost V 4 bases and J 5 bases; bases outside gene matches: 19. Germline lookup yields CDR1 SGDLS and CDR2 YYNGEE. CDR3 length: 19 amino acids. In nucleotides, the CDR3 is TGTGCCAGCAGCAAACAGGGAATTCGGCTAGCGGGGGGCGAGGAGACCCAGTACTTC. This encodes CASSKQGIRLAGGEETQYF. Together with reference TRBV9 and TRBJ2-5, the CDR3 gives the full variable domain: DSGVTQTPKHLITATGQRVTLRCSPRSGDLSVYWYQQSLDQGLQFLIQYYNGEERAKGNILERFSAQQFPDLHSELNLSSLELGDSALYFCASSKQGIRLAGGEETQYFGPGTRLLVL.

This rearrangement joins TRBV12-3 or TRBV12-4 to TRBJ2-1, with TRBD2 as a possible D gene (5 bases). V was shortened by 5 bases and J by 4 bases, with 12 bases between the two germline ends. The CDR3 contains 14 residues. The CDR3 loop reads CASSTTGEYNEQFF. CDR3 nucleotide sequence: TGTGCCAGCAGTACCACCGGGGAATACAATGAGCAGTTCTTC.

This clonotype has just one count. V and J are TRBV7-9 and TRBJ2-1; D is uncertain. With 5 bases removed from V and 12 bases from J, the gap between germline ends came to 8 bases. This CDR3 has 10 amino acids. The V gene's germline CDR1 is SEHNR and CDR2 FQNEAQ (reference sequence). In DNA form, the CDR3 reads TGTGCCAGCAGCGCACCAGTGCAGTTCTTC. It translates to CASSAPVQFF. Variable domain in full (rest from reference TRBV7-9 and TRBJ2-1): DTGVSQNPRHKITKRGQNVTFRCDPISEHNRLYWYRQTLGQGPEFLTYFQNEAQLEKSRLLSDRFSAERPKGSFSTLEIQRTEQGDSAMYLCASSAPVQFFGPGTRLTVL.